This passage covers 12 T cell receptor beta chains from one sample sequenced in a study of blood T cell repertoires in COVID-19. Clones were sequenced by immunoSEQ multiplex PCR, and TCRdb holds only the in-frame ones, with some missing. The table lists about 140,000 clones, just under 85% of them singletons. The specimen sequenced was PBMCs or T cells enriched from blood (not recorded which). The receptors come from a woman aged 45-65 years with acute COVID-19.

V gene TRBV27 combines with J gene TRBJ1-1; no firm D call. The CDR3 loop spans 13 amino acids. The germline V gene has CDR1 MNHEY and CDR2 SMNVEV (reference sequence). Between the trimmed V and J ends, which lost 5 bases and 3 bases, there was a span of 10 bases. CDR3 sequence (DNA): TGTGCCAGCAGTCCAATTCAATACACTGAAGCTTTCTTT. Translating gives CASSPIQYTEAFF.

The V and J genes are TRBV27 and TRBJ2-7; unclear D gene. V was shortened by 5 bases and J by 2 bases, with 13 bases between the two germline ends. Germline V gene lookup returns CDR1 MNHEY and CDR2 SMNVEV (reference sequence). The CDR3 length is 14 residues. The CDR3 DNA follows: TGTGCCAGCAGTCCTCGAGTTATTCCCTACGAGCAGTACTTC. The encoded protein is CASSPRVIPYEQYF.

The rearrangement joins TRBV27 to TRBJ2-5, with TRBD1 as a possible D gene (7 bases). Germline V gene lookup returns CDR1 MNHEY and CDR2 SMNVEV (reference sequence). V gave up 5 bases and J gave up 5 bases, with 21 bases separating them. The CDR3 has 16 amino acids. CDR3 amino acids: CASSTYRGGLRETQYF. The CDR3 coding sequence is TGTGCCAGCAGTACCTACAGGGGAGGTTTGAGGGAGACCCAGTACTTC.

V usage is TRBV10-3 and J usage is TRBJ1-5, with D hard to call. From germline, CDR1 is ENHRY and CDR2 SYGVKD. CDR3 length equals 13 residues. V was trimmed by 3 bases and J by 8 bases, leaving 11 bases between them. The CDR3 DNA follows: TGTGCCATCAGTGAATCACTAGACGAGCCCCAGCATTTT. It encodes CAISESLDEPQHF.

V is TRBV18 and J is TRBJ2-7; 10 nucleotides agree with TRBD1. Per the germline V gene, CDR1 is KGHSH and CDR2 is LQKENI. CDR3 length: 17 residues. The junction had 9 bases not matched to a gene; V was cut back by 2 bases and J by 2 bases. The CDR3 DNA follows: TGTGCCAGCTCACCAATTGTAGGGGACAGGGGTACCTACGAGCAGTACTTC. Translated, it gives CASSPIVGDRGTYEQYF.

CDR3 protein: CASSIGTGLGGKLFF. The CDR3 coding sequence is TGTGCCAGCAGCATAGGGACAGGGTTAGGAGGAAAACTGTTTTTT. The chain joins TRBV5-6 to TRBJ1-4, with TRBD1 matching 9 bases. V lost 4 bases to trimming and J lost 10 bases; unmatched junction nucleotides: 11. CDR1 is SGHDT, CDR2 YYEEEE, per germline. The CDR3 sequence is 15 residues long.

The chain has TRBV11-3 and TRBJ2-5; 7 positions agree with TRBD1. CDR1 and CDR2 from the germline V gene are SGHNT and YENEEA. V trimming: 5 bases; J trimming: 1 base; junction bases outside the gene matches: 10. The CDR3 runs 16 residues. CDR3 loop: CASSPGATGRQETQYF. The CDR3 coding sequence is TGTGCCAGCAGCCCAGGGGCGACAGGGCGCCAAGAGACCCAGTACTTC.

V usage is TRBV27 and J usage is TRBJ2-7; D perhaps matches TRBD2 (5 bases). Trimming took 3 bases from V and 4 from J, leaving 13 bases between them. The CDR3 spans 14 residues. Per germline, CDR1 MNHEY and CDR2 SMNVEV (reference sequence). CDR3 coding DNA: TGTGCCAGCAGTTTTGCCGGGATCGGGTACGAGCAGTACTTC. It translates to CASSFAGIGYEQYF.

This chain links TRBV2 with TRBJ2-3, with TRBD2 matching 8 bases. The CDR3 sequence is 17 residues long. Germline CDR1 reads SNHLY; CDR2 reads FYNNEI. The junction had 15 bases not matched to a gene; V was cut back by 6 bases and J by 4 bases. The CDR3 DNA follows: TGTGCCAGCAGACGACTAGCGCCCGTAACGGGTTCAGATACGCAGTATTTT. Amino acids: CASRRLAPVTGSDTQYF.

This clone occurred a few times. This specimen includes other DNA sequences encoding the same CDR3. The chain is built from TRBV6-5 and TRBJ1-2; 7 bases are shared with TRBD1. V lost 5 bases to trimming and J lost 4 bases; unmatched junction nucleotides: 4. Per the germline V gene, CDR1 is MNHEY and CDR2 is SVGAGI. This CDR3 region has 13 residues. For the CDR3, the DNA is TGTGCCAGCAGTCCGACAGGGAGCTATGGCTACACCTTC. Amino acid sequence: CASSPTGSYGYTF.

In DNA, the CDR3 is TGTGCCAGTAGTATAATGGCTAGCTCTCATGAGCAGTTCTTC. Protein: CASSIMASSHEQFF. The genes are TRBV19 and TRBJ2-1; D perhaps matches TRBD2 (5 bases). The CDR3 covers 14 residues. Germline V CDR1 and CDR2: LNHDA, SQIVND (reference sequence). Trimming removed 2 bases at V and 8 bases at J, with 13 bases between.

The genes are TRBV19 and TRBJ2-5; D ambiguous. The V end was cut by 3 bases, the J end by 4 bases, with 12 bases between. Germline CDR1 LNHDA, CDR2 SQIVND (reference sequence). There are 14 residues in the CDR3. CDR3 DNA: TGTGCCAGTAGTATTATACACCTCAGAGAGACCCAGTACTTC. Translated: CASSIIHLRETQYF. Complete variable domain (other parts from reference TRBV19 and TRBJ2-5): DGGITQSPKYLFRKEGQNVTLSCEQNLNHDAMYWYRQDPGQGLRLIYYSQIVNDFQKGDIAEGYSVSREKKESFPLTVTSAQKNPTAFYLCASSIIHLRETQYFGPGTRLLVL.